The 23 T cell receptor beta chains in this list originate from one sample, sequenced in a study of blood T cell repertoires in COVID-19. TCRdb keeps only in-frame clones here, not all; method: immunoSEQ multiplex PCR. The sample holds 150,000 to 200,000 clones, roughly 87% seen once. The source material was peripheral blood. These receptors originate from a woman between 65 and 79 years old with COVID-19, enrolled during active disease.

A remark on this clone: Other DNA sequences from this sample encode an identical CDR3 as well. The V call is TRBV28, the J call TRBJ1-1; 9 bases align to TRBD1. The CDR3 has 15 amino acids. The V gene end was trimmed by 6 bases and the J gene end by 4 bases; junction bases not matched to a gene: 9. Germline CDR1 reads MDHEN; CDR2 reads SYDVKM. CDR3 nucleotides: TGTGCCAGCAGCCTCTTACAGGGGGCTCGCACTGAAGCTTTCTTT. Translated: CASSLLQGARTEAFF.

This clone was detected once. The chain has TRBV28 and TRBJ2-5; 13 bases agree with TRBD2. The V segment lost 5 bases and the J segment 4 bases; nucleotides outside the gene matches: 16. The CDR3 length is 19 residues. Germline loops: CDR1 MDHEN, CDR2 SYDVKM. The CDR3 sequence: CASSLGTSGTSYERETQYF. The CDR3 DNA follows: TGTGCCAGCAGTCTCGGGACTAGCGGGACTTCCTACGAACGAGAGACCCAGTACTTC.

This chain connects TRBV29-1 to TRBJ2-5; 8 bases agree with TRBD1. The V gene end was trimmed by 8 bases and the J gene end by 1 base; junction bases not matched to a gene: 3. The CDR3 length is 12 residues. Germline lookup yields CDR1 SQVTM and CDR2 ANQGSEA. The CDR3 nucleotides are TGCAGCACCGACAGGGGCCAAGAGACCCAGTACTTC. It codes for CSTDRGQETQYF.

This clone has a handful of counts. V and J are TRBV6-5 and TRBJ1-1; D is undetermined. Between the trimmed V and J ends, which lost 8 bases and 4 bases, there was a span of 17 bases. In germline, CDR1 is MNHEY, CDR2 SVGAGI. The length of the CDR3 is 14 residues. CDR3 protein: CASSRYGGSTEAFF. The CDR3 bases are TGTGCCAGCTCACGCTACGGAGGCAGCACTGAAGCTTTCTTT.

The chain has TRBV5-1 and TRBJ1-2; TRBD1 matches 7 bases. The CDR3 extends over 15 amino acids. CDR1 and CDR2 (germline): SGHRS, YFSETQ. The junction had 8 bases not matched to a gene; V was cut back by 2 bases and J by 4 bases. DNA of the CDR3: TGCGCCAGCAGCTTAAGTTATGGGACAGCCTATGGCTACACCTTC. Its translation is CASSLSYGTAYGYTF.

V is TRBV28 and J is TRBJ1-1, with a possible D match to TRBD1 (6 bases). Trimming left V 1 base short and J 7 bases short, with 13 bases between. Germline CDR1 reads MDHEN; CDR2 reads SYDVKM. The CDR3 extends over 14 amino acids. The CDR3 sequence: CASSLLRGGREAFF. DNA of the CDR3: TGTGCCAGCAGTTTATTAAGGGGGGGGCGTGAAGCTTTCTTT.

Worth noting for this clone: Different DNA sequences within this sample yield the same CDR3. The chain has TRBV19 and TRBJ2-1; 11 bases agree with TRBD2. V lost 7 bases, J lost 10 bases, and 9 bases stayed unmatched. The CDR3 runs 14 residues. Germline V gives CDR1 LNHDA, CDR2 SQIVND (reference sequence). CDR3 loop: CASTLAGGPGEQFF. The CDR3 nucleotides read TGTGCCAGTACCTTAGCGGGAGGGCCGGGCGAGCAGTTCTTC.

The chain links TRBV4-1 to TRBJ1-2, with TRBD1 matching 9 bases. The J segment lost 8 bases and the V segment lost 6 bases, leaving 10 bases of the junction unmatched. This CDR3 has 14 amino acids. The germline gives CDR1 MGHRA, CDR2 YSYEKL. CDR3 loop: CASSLRGQGGGYTF. DNA for the CDR3: TGCGCCAGCAGTCTTAGGGGACAGGGCGGCGGCTACACCTTC.

The chain has TRBV3-1 (or the pseudogene TRBV3-2) and TRBJ1-2; D not certain. V lost 6 bases and J 8 bases, leaving 13 bases between the germline ends. This CDR3 spans 12 amino acids. Germline assignment: CDR1 LGHDT and CDR2 YNNKEL (reference sequence). CDR3 residues: CASSTYSRGYTF. CDR3 DNA sequence: TGTGCCAGCAGTACCTACTCGAGGGGCTACACCTTC.

The chain is built from TRBV2 and TRBJ2-5, with D hard to call. The ends were cut back, 7 bases at V and 5 bases at J, with 14 bases in the middle. This CDR3 is built from 13 residues. The germline V gene has CDR1 SNHLY and CDR2 FYNNEI. For the CDR3, the DNA is TGTGCCAGCACCCTAGATAGAATTGAGACCCAGTACTTC. Protein sequence: CASTLDRIETQYF.

The chain carries TRBV7-2 and TRBJ1-1; D unclear. V was shortened by 1 base and J by 0 bases, with 9 bases between the two germline ends. CDR3 size: 15 residues. CDR1 SGHTA and CDR2 FQGNSA come from the germline V gene. CDR3 sequence: CASSLGPTMNTEAFF. The CDR3 nucleotides are TGTGCCAGCAGCTTAGGACCCACTATGAACACTGAAGCTTTCTTT.

This chain links TRBV5-1 with TRBJ2-3, with 7 bases lining up with TRBD2. V gave up 4 bases and J gave up 3 bases; unmatched junction bases: 5. CDR3 length: 14 residues. Germline V gives CDR1 SGHRS, CDR2 YFSETQ. CDR3 region: CASSRGGDTDTQYF. Written as DNA, the CDR3 is TGCGCCAGCAGCCGGGGAGGGGATACAGATACGCAGTATTTT.

This sequence joins TRBV19 and TRBJ2-5; D possibly corresponds to TRBD2 (5 bases). The CDR3 spans 15 residues. From germline, CDR1 is LNHDA and CDR2 SQIVND (reference sequence). With 6 bases removed from V and 0 bases from J, the gap between germline ends came to 14 bases. Here the CDR3 DNA reads TGTGCCAGTAGCGGCGGGCAGAAGTACCAAGAGACCCAGTACTTC. Translating it yields CASSGGQKYQETQYF.

The chain has TRBV28 and TRBJ1-5, with D possibly matching TRBD1 (5 bases). From germline, CDR1 is MDHEN and CDR2 SYDVKM. V was cut by 5 bases and J by 7 bases, with 15 bases left in between. CDR3 length: 14 amino acids. The CDR3 loop is CASSLVRASQPQHF. CDR3 sequence (DNA): TGTGCCAGCAGTCTGGTCAGGGCGAGCCAGCCCCAGCATTTT.

The chain has TRBV5-8 and TRBJ1-2; the D gene is possibly TRBD1 (6 bases). V was cut by 4 bases and J by 4 bases, with 14 bases left in between. Per the germline V gene, CDR1 is SGHTS and CDR2 is YDEGEE. CDR3 length: 14 residues. The CDR3 loop reads CASSARGNTYGYTF. DNA for the CDR3: TGTGCCAGCAGCGCAAGGGGGAATACCTATGGCTACACCTTC.

This chain uses TRBV28 with TRBJ1-1; D is uncertain. The CDR3 runs to 13 residues. In germline, CDR1 is MDHEN, CDR2 SYDVKM. V dropped 2 bases and J dropped 0 bases, with 4 bases sitting between them. In nucleotides, the CDR3 is TGTGCCAGCAGTTTACCGTTGAACACTGAAGCTTTCTTT. It is translated as CASSLPLNTEAFF.

The chain couples TRBV5-1 to TRBJ2-3; TRBD1 matches 10 bases. This CDR3 comprises 15 residues. Trimming removed 3 bases from V and 3 bases from J; junction bases left unmatched: 4. Germline-derived CDR1 and CDR2 are SGHRS and YFSETQ. The CDR3 DNA sequence: TGCGCCAGCAGCTCGACAGGGGGCGGGACAGATACGCAGTATTTT. It codes for CASSSTGGGTDTQYF.

The chain employs TRBV12-5 and TRBJ1-1; tentative D call: TRBD1 (5 bases). V gave up 0 bases and J gave up 0 bases, with 14 bases separating them. In germline, CDR1 is LGHNT, CDR2 FRNRAP. The CDR3 covers 17 residues. CDR3 DNA: TGTGCTAGTGGTTTGGTACCAAGAGGACATTTGAACACTGAAGCTTTCTTT. As protein: CASGLVPRGHLNTEAFF.

The chain couples TRBV7-6 to TRBJ1-6; TRBD1 might be the D (5 bases). V was shortened by 3 bases and J by 9 bases, with 18 bases between the two germline ends. CDR1 is SGHVS and CDR2 is FNYEAQ in the germline V gene. The CDR3 spans 16 residues. The CDR3 coding sequence is TGTGCCAGCAGCTTGAGATGGGGCGGGGAAACTTCACCCCTCCACTTT. Protein product: CASSLRWGGETSPLHF.

V usage is TRBV25-1 and J usage is TRBJ2-7, with a tentative D call TRBD1 (6 bases). Germline loops: CDR1 MGHDK, CDR2 SYGVNS. Trimming took off 7 bases at V and 3 bases at J, with 10 bases between the two ends. The CDR3 has 12 residues. The CDR3 DNA follows: TGTGCCAGCACCTCGACAGGCTACGAGCAGTACTTC. Translating it yields CASTSTGYEQYF.

The gene calls are TRBV7-6 and TRBJ1-4, with D hard to call. Germline CDR1 is SGHVS and CDR2 is FNYEAQ. The CDR3 runs 16 residues. V was shortened by 1 base and J by 0 bases, with 9 bases between the two germline ends. This chain's CDR3 is CASSLGYTATNEKLFF. CDR3 bases: TGTGCCAGCAGCTTAGGGTATACAGCAACTAATGAAAAACTGTTTTTT.

A word on this clone: Different DNA sequences within this sample yield the same CDR3. The V call is TRBV30, the J call TRBJ1-5; D unclear. The CDR3 runs to 13 residues. CDR1 and CDR2 (germline): GTSNPN, SVGIG (reference sequence). The V gene lost 0 bases and the J gene lost 6 bases, with 9 bases spanning the gap. The CDR3 coding sequence is TGTGCCTGGAGTGTGCCAGGAAGTCAGCCCCAGCATTTT. It yields the protein CAWSVPGSQPQHF. The full variable domain, in which reference TRBV30 and TRBJ1-5 provide the parts outside the CDR3, is SQTIHQWPATLVQPVGSPLSLECTVEGTSNPNLYWYRQAAGRGLQLLFYSVGIGQISSEVPQNLSASRPQDRQFILSSKKLLLSDSGFYLCAWSVPGSQPQHFGDGTRLSIL.

The chain recombines TRBV2 with TRBJ2-5; 7 bases fit TRBD2. Germline CDR1 is SNHLY and CDR2 is FYNNEI. V gave up 6 bases and J gave up 5 bases; unmatched junction bases: 15. This CDR3 is 16 amino acids long. CDR3 in amino acids: CASSPTRRAGGETQYF. CDR3 in DNA: TGTGCCAGCAGCCCCACCCGCCGGGCCGGGGGGGAGACCCAGTACTTC.